This TCR beta chain was sequenced in a study of breast tumors, draining lymph nodes, adjacent tissues. Overall study findings and caveats: Tumor and nontumor repertoires were significantly more similar in luminal-like than in basal-like breast cancer. Tumor TCR diversity was below lymph nodes but above nontumor tissue. Findings are consistent with lymph node origin and intratumoral expansion of most tumor T cells. The lymph node origin of tumor T cells was framed as consistent with a hypothesis, not demonstrated.

Germline V lookup: CDR1 MNHNY, CDR2 SVGAGI (reference sequence). The J segment lost 4 bases and the V segment lost 2 bases, leaving 1 base of the junction unmatched. The CDR3 has 14 residues. This clonotype has at least ten counts. Its antigen remains unidentified. One entry per CDR3 protein, called by TCRdb with MiXCR from the multiplex PCR reads. The table lists around 130,000 distinct CDR3 sequences, 21% of them singletons. Axillary draining lymph nodes of breast cancer patients supplied the node samples. The chain joins TRBV6-6 to TRBJ1-2, with 10 bases lining up with TRBD1. The sequenced sample consisted of axillary lymph node tissue. The sequence came from a female donor with breast cancer. Some clones in this sample may be carry-over from other donors' samples. The CDR3 spells CASSYGTGVYGYTF. CDR3 in DNA: TGTGCCAGCAGTTACGGGACAGGGGTCTATGGCTACACCTTC.